This record covers a single T cell receptor (beta chain). The antigen is unknown. This sample was taken from a study of cytomegalovirus exposure and HLA in healthy donors. Findings and caveats of the study: Later analysis reportedly placed an Asian-associated ancestry cluster below the roughly 680-donor mean in N-insertions. CMV antigen specificity was confirmed in vitro for a few CMV-associated chains.

CDR1 SEHNR and CDR2 FQNEAQ come from the germline V gene (reference sequence). The junction had 3 bases not matched to a gene; V was cut back by 5 bases and J by 0 bases. This CDR3 contains 15 residues. A multiplex PCR was run with 60 Vbeta primers and 13 Jbeta primers. Assay used: immunoSEQ multiplex PCR; TCRdb lists only in-frame clones, some missing. This sample has under 130,000 clones; approximately 70% occur once, and the top ten carry less than 4.5%. Source material: PBMCs. The receptor comes from a man aged 30-40 years in good health and CMV-seropositive. The V gene is TRBV7-9, the J gene TRBJ1-4; 7 bases line up with TRBD1. The CDR3 is CASSTDRATNEKLFF. CDR3 DNA sequence: TGTGCCAGCAGCACCGACAGGGCAACTAATGAAAAACTGTTTTTT.